These T cell receptor beta chains were read from a single sample in a study of blood T cells in healthy people across ages. One entry per CDR3 protein results from TCRdb running MiXCR on the 5' RACE reads. The sample lists approximately 810,000 distinct CDR3 sequences; more than 25% were seen once. Sequenced input: blood. Every receptor here comes from a woman older than 75 in good health. Each CDR3 is given without its conserved first and last residue.

>TRBJ1-1|TRBV12-3/TRBV12-4
ASSFPGGMNTEAF
>TRBJ2-5|TRBV10-3
AIGLAEGETQY
>TRBJ2-1|TRBV7-8
ASRETGGSAYNEQF
>TRBJ2-5|TRBV9
ASSVADSHYETQY
>TRBJ1-2|TRBV27
ASSLSRGTISGYT
>TRBJ1-5|TRBV6-5
ASSYGRYQPQH
>TRBJ2-1|TRBV5-1
ASSFLGLAGGFNEQF
>TRBJ1-2|TRBV12-3/TRBV12-4
ASRLDSFYGYT
>TRBJ1-5|TRBV2
ASSDQGINNQPQH
>TRBJ1-5|TRBV18
ASSPVANGDNQPQH
>TRBJ1-1|TRBV3-1
ASSQFQGMNTEAF
>TRBJ2-1|TRBV20-1
SARDRGRGRLINNEQF
>-|TRBV20-1
SARAPTSGDEQY
>TRBJ1-2|TRBV28
ASSQGGYT
>TRBJ2-7|TRBV12-3/TRBV12-4
ASSLVAGVSYEQY
>TRBJ2-4|TRBV12-3/TRBV12-4
ASSPTGQYYLAKNIQY
>TRBJ2-7|TRBV28
ASSSLGLAGPYEQY
>TRBJ2-3|TRBV20-1
SASHRLGRTDTQY
>TRBJ1-5|TRBV6-6
ASSVQRQIGQPQH
>TRBJ2-5|TRBV15
ATSRAPSAGGQETQY
>TRBJ2-3|TRBV7-2
ASSLQGASKDTQY
>TRBJ1-4|TRBV27
ASRGPGFLNEKLF
>TRBJ1-1|TRBV5-4
ASSLEAGANTEAF